This TCR beta chain was obtained from a study of radiotherapy plus CTLA-4 blockade in lung cancer. Chemo-refractory metastatic non-small-cell lung cancer patients received focal radiation with ipilimumab CTLA-4 blockade. Concerning this clone: Its antigen is not known.

Trimming stripped 1 base from V and 3 bases from J, with 8 bases between. CDR3 length: 14 amino acids. Germline V CDR1 and CDR2: LGHNA, YSLEER. Findings and caveats of the study: Early blood T cell clone dynamics reportedly forecast response best, with interferon-beta.

Assay: immunoSEQ multiplex PCR; the TCRdb copy retains only in-frame clones and omits some. The sample holds 28,000 or so clones, roughly 80% seen once. The TCR originated in a human donor with non-small cell lung cancer who had stable disease on radiotherapy plus ipilimumab. The J gene is TRBJ2-3, the V gene TRBV4-3; D is undetermined. The input for sequencing was peripheral blood, taken from a patient treated with radiotherapy plus ipilimumab. The CDR3 nucleotides are TGCGCCAGCAGCCAAGCTGTCGTTACAGATACGCAGTATTTT. Protein sequence: CASSQAVVTDTQYF.